The 11 T cell receptor beta chains listed next were all sequenced from one sample in a study of shared clonotypes between healthy human individuals. The table came from immunoSEQ multiplex PCR; TCRdb's copy has only in-frame clones and leaves some out. The repertoire has about 380,000 clones, just over 95% of them found once; the top ten carry about 0.32%. Material: memory CD8+ T cells sorted from blood. Subset given: CD45RO+ cells pooled with CCR7-negative TemRA cells. The receptors originated from a man aged 30-40 years in good health.

The chain links TRBV5-1 to TRBJ2-1; the match to TRBD1 covers 8 bases. The germline gives CDR1 SGHRS, CDR2 YFSETQ. V was clipped by 3 bases and J by 9 bases; unmatched bases: 5. The CDR3 is made up of 13 amino acids. DNA for the CDR3: TGCGCCAGCAGCTGGACAGGGAACGGTGAGCAGTTCTTC. Protein product: CASSWTGNGEQFF.

As concerns this clone: This sample also contains other DNA sequences that code for the same CDR3. The J gene is TRBJ2-7, the V gene TRBV28, with TRBD2 identical over 10 bases. The CDR3 length is 15 residues. The trim removed 4 bases at V and 2 bases at J, leaving 5 bases unmatched. Germline V gene lookup returns CDR1 MDHEN and CDR2 SYDVKM. The CDR3 loop is CASSSPSGRTYEQYF. The CDR3 DNA reads as TGTGCCAGCAGTTCTCCTAGCGGGAGAACCTACGAGCAGTACTTC. Together with reference TRBV28 and TRBJ2-7, the CDR3 gives the full variable domain: DVKVTQSSRYLVKRTGEKVFLECVQDMDHENMFWYRQDPGLGLRLIYFSYDVKMKEKGDIPEGYSVSREKKERFSLILESASTNQTSMYLCASSSPSGRTYEQYFGPGTRLTVT.

The chain employs TRBV10-1 and TRBJ2-3, with 7 bases matching TRBD1. With V trimmed by 4 bases and J by 0 bases, 7 bases remained unmatched. Germline CDR1 WNHNN, CDR2 SYGVQD (reference sequence). The CDR3 covers 16 residues. This CDR3 is CASSGTTGLSTDTQYF. DNA of the CDR3: TGCGCCAGCAGTGGGACGACAGGGTTAAGCACAGATACGCAGTATTTT.

This sequence joins TRBV28 and TRBJ2-1; TRBD2 matches 7 bases. The CDR3 length is 14 residues. Germline CDR1 MDHEN, CDR2 SYDVKM. The ends lost 3 bases at V and 5 bases at J; junction bases unmatched: 4. The CDR3 loop is CASSFSGANNEQFF. The CDR3 DNA is TGTGCCAGCAGTTTCAGCGGGGCCAACAATGAGCAGTTCTTC.

On this clone: Sequence at one end of the junction differs from germline and may be a read error. The DNA for the CDR3 is TGTGCTAGCAGCTTAATTCAGAAGGGCTACGAGACCCAGTACTTC. Encoded protein: CASSLIQKGYETQYF. The chain uses TRBV7-7 and TRBJ2-5; D gene ambiguous. The CDR3 spans 15 residues. Germline values: CDR1 SSHAT, CDR2 FNYEAQ (reference sequence).

The chain recombines TRBV2 with TRBJ2-2, with 16 nucleotides matching TRBD2. Germline-derived CDR1 and CDR2 are SNHLY and FYNNEI. This CDR3 is built from 18 residues. V lost 6 bases and J lost 5; bases outside the gene matches: 9. This CDR3 is CASRLGLAGGPRTGELFF. CDR3 nucleotides: TGTGCCAGCAGATTGGGACTAGCGGGAGGGCCTCGGACCGGGGAGCTGTTTTTT.

The chain is built from TRBV11-2 and TRBJ1-2; D call uncertain. This CDR3 region has 14 residues. Germline loops: CDR1 SGHAT, CDR2 FQNNGV. Trimming stripped 1 base from V and 5 bases from J, with 11 bases between. CDR3 nucleotide sequence: TGTGCCAGCAGCTTAGGTTTCCGGAGATATGGCTACACCTTC. Translation gives CASSLGFRRYGYTF.

V usage is TRBV30 and J usage is TRBJ2-7; maybe TRBD2 (6 bases). The V gene's germline CDR1 is GTSNPN and CDR2 SVGIG (reference sequence). Deletions cut 4 bases from V and 0 bases from J, with 22 bases between. The CDR3 totals 17 residues. The CDR3 reads CAWTKPGLYGSSYEQYF. The CDR3 coding sequence is TGTGCCTGGACCAAACCGGGACTTTACGGTTCCTCCTACGAGCAGTACTTC. Full variable domain (rest looked up from reference TRBV30 and TRBJ2-7): SQTIHQWPATLVQPVGSPLSLECTVEGTSNPNLYWYRQAAGRGLQLLFYSVGIGQISSEVPQNLSASRPQDRQFILSSKKLLLSDSGFYLCAWTKPGLYGSSYEQYFGPGTRLTVT.

This clone appeared a single time. This sequence joins TRBV4-1 and TRBJ2-7, with TRBD2 identical over 10 bases. Germline V gives CDR1 MGHRA, CDR2 YSYEKL. J was trimmed by 2 bases and V by 2 bases; bases with no gene match: 3. The CDR3 extends over 15 amino acids. The CDR3 is CASSQKAGGAYEQYF. The CDR3 bases are TGCGCCAGCAGCCAAAAAGCGGGAGGGGCCTACGAGCAGTACTTC.

The CDR3 here is CASGADLYNEQFF. The DNA for the CDR3 is TGTGCCAGCGGGGCGGACCTGTACAATGAGCAGTTCTTC. The V call is TRBV2, the J call TRBJ2-1, with a possible D match to TRBD1 (5 bases). This CDR3 region has 13 residues. The germline V gene encodes CDR1 SNHLY and CDR2 FYNNEI. The germline V and J ends were trimmed by 8 bases and 4 bases, with 12 bases remaining between them. Full variable domain (outside the CDR3, taken from reference TRBV2 and TRBJ2-1): EPEVTQTPSHQVTQMGQEVILRCVPISNHLYFYWYRQILGQKVEFLVSFYNNEISEKSEIFDDQFSVERPDGSNFTLKIRSTKLEDSAMYFCASGADLYNEQFFGPGTRLTVL.

The genes are TRBV7-2 and TRBJ1-1; no clear D gene. CDR1 SGHTA and CDR2 FQGNSA come from the germline V gene. The ends were cut back, 1 base at V and 3 bases at J, with 6 bases in the middle. The CDR3 has 13 residues. CDR3 in DNA: TGTGCCAGCAGCTTAGAGTCGGACACTGAAGCTTTCTTT. This sequence encodes CASSLESDTEAFF.